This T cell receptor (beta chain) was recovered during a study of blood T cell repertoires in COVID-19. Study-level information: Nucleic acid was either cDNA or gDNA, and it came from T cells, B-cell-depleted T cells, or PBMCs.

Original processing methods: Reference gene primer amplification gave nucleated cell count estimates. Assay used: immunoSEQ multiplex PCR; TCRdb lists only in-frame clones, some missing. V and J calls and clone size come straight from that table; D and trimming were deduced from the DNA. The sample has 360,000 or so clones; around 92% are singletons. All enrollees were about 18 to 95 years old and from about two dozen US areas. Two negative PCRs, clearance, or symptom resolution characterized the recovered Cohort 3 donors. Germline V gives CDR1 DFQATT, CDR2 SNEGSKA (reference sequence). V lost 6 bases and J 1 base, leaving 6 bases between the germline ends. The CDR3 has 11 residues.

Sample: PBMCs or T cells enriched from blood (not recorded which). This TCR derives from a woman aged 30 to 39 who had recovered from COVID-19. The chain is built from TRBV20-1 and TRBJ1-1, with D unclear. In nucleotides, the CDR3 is TGCAGTGCCCCGAGGAACACTGAAGCTTTCTTT. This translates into CSAPRNTEAFF.